These 17 T cell receptor beta chains were sequenced from one sample in a study of T-cell memory formation after mild COVID-19. MiXCR was run by TCRdb on the 5' RACE reads, yielding one entry per CDR3 protein. The top ten hold roughly 2.3% of the sample, which has roughly 190,000 distinct CDR3 sequences, around 18% seen once. The material sequenced was PBMCs or a T cell subset sorted from them (not recorded which). Source of these receptors: an adult woman who had mild COVID-19 (a few samples of this study predate the infection). Cell type and time point are not known.

The chain recombines TRBV4-1 with TRBJ2-3, with D possibly being TRBD1 or TRBD2 (5 bases each). The V end was cut by 1 base, the J end by 6 bases, with 8 bases between. Germline V gene data show CDR1 as MGHRA and CDR2 as YSYEKL. The CDR3 spans 13 residues. In nucleotides, the CDR3 is TGCGCCAGCAGCCAAGGCGAGGGGGATACGCAGTATTTT. Amino acids: CASSQGEGDTQYF.

The sample holds a few counts of this clonotype. The V call is TRBV4-3, the J call TRBJ2-3, with D tentatively TRBD2 (5 bases). V lost 4 bases and J lost 6, with 17 bases in between. The CDR3 consists of 15 residues. CDR1 is LGHNA and CDR2 is YSLEER in the germline V gene. The CDR3: CASSPRGMSGDTQYF. CDR3 in DNA: TGCGCCAGCAGCCCCCGCGGAATGAGCGGTGATACGCAGTATTTT.

This clonotype turned up a few times. The chain recombines TRBV6-1 with TRBJ2-5, with D unresolved. The CDR3 length is 11 residues. Germline lookup yields CDR1 MNHNS and CDR2 SASEGT. V was clipped by 6 bases and J by 3 bases, with 5 bases between them. In nucleotides, the CDR3 is TGTGCCAGCAGCACAGAAGAGACCCAGTACTTC. Encoded protein: CASSTEETQYF.

The chain is built from TRBV24-1 and TRBJ2-1, with a possible D match to TRBD2 (6 bases). The CDR3 is 16 residues long. Trimming pared 4 bases from V and 1 base from J, leaving 13 bases between. CDR1 is KGHDR and CDR2 is SFDVKD in the germline V gene. CDR3 sequence: CATSDHQAGSYNEQFF. CDR3 DNA: TGTGCCACCAGTGACCATCAAGCGGGTTCCTACAATGAGCAGTTCTTC.

CDR3 sequence (DNA): TGTGCCAGCAGCCCCCCTTTTCCCGTGGGCGGCAAAAACATTCAGTACTTC. Translation: CASSPPFPVGGKNIQYF. This chain uses TRBV7-9 with TRBJ2-4; D call uncertain. Germline V gene sequence: CDR1 SEHNR, CDR2 FQNEAQ (reference sequence). This CDR3 is built from 17 residues. V was cut by 5 bases and J by 3 bases, with 20 bases left in between.

This clonotype has just a few counts. CDR3 DNA sequence: TGCAGTGCTAGAAAAGGTTCTCCCTACGAGCAGTACTTC. It translates to CSARKGSPYEQYF. This rearrangement joins TRBV20-1 to TRBJ2-7; D unclear. V lost 2 bases and J lost 2, with 10 bases in between. The CDR3 totals 13 residues. Germline CDR1 is DFQATT and CDR2 is SNEGSKA (reference sequence).

The chain is built from TRBV20-1 and TRBJ2-2; 8 bases map to TRBD1. J was trimmed by 4 bases and V by 0 bases; bases with no gene match: 7. Germline V gene data show CDR1 as DFQATT and CDR2 as SNEGSKA (reference sequence). This CDR3 has 16 amino acids. The CDR3 DNA sequence: TGCAGTGCTAGAGATCCCGGGACAGGAGGCACCGGGGAGCTGTTTTTT. The encoded protein is CSARDPGTGGTGELFF.

The chain has TRBV29-1 and TRBJ1-2; 9 bases are shared with TRBD1. The CDR3 extends over 14 amino acids. Germline-derived CDR1 and CDR2 are SQVTM and ANQGSEA. V shed 4 bases and J 4 bases; nucleotides not matched to a gene: 7. The CDR3 region is CSVVGRDRVYGYTF. CDR3 sequence (DNA): TGCAGCGTTGTGGGCCGGGACAGGGTCTATGGCTACACCTTC.

This chain uses TRBV25-1 with TRBJ1-2; D perhaps matches TRBD1 (6 bases). The CDR3 contains 12 residues. Germline CDR1 reads MGHDK; CDR2 reads SYGVNS. Trimming took 5 bases from V and 4 from J, leaving 8 bases between them. CDR3 sequence reads: CASSKQGYGYTF. DNA of the CDR3: TGTGCCAGCAGTAAACAGGGCTATGGCTACACCTTC.

This chain uses TRBV5-1 with TRBJ2-7, with D possibly TRBD1 on 6 matching bases. The CDR3 has 14 residues. The germline V gene encodes CDR1 SGHRS and CDR2 YFSETQ. Trimming removed 4 bases from V and 2 bases from J, with 13 bases in between. CDR3 DNA: TGCGCCAGCAGCCTAGGACAGCCACCCTACGAGCAGTACTTC. It encodes CASSLGQPPYEQYF.

This clonotype was seen once. The chain couples TRBV20-1 to TRBJ1-2; 10 bases match TRBD1. This CDR3 has 14 amino acids. Per the germline V gene, CDR1 is DFQATT and CDR2 is SNEGSKA (reference sequence). The V gene end was trimmed by 3 bases and the J gene end by 3 bases; junction bases not matched to a gene: 4. CDR3 coding DNA: TGCAGTGCTAGTCCCGGGACAGGGGACTATGGCTACACCTTC. Translated, it gives CSASPGTGDYGYTF.

A few counts support this clonotype. V gene TRBV14 combines with J gene TRBJ2-4; 7 nucleotides align to TRBD2. CDR1 and CDR2 (germline): SGHDN, FVKESK. The J segment lost 6 bases and the V segment lost 3 bases, leaving 2 bases of the junction unmatched. The CDR3 spans 13 residues. The CDR3 spells CASSQGEGNIQYF. For the CDR3, the DNA is TGTGCCAGCAGCCAGGGGGAGGGAAACATTCAGTACTTC.

The chain joins TRBV12-3 or TRBV12-4 to TRBJ2-7; 16 bases map to TRBD2. With 3 bases clipped from V and 2 bases from J, the junction kept 4 bases outside the gene matches. The CDR3 sequence is 17 residues long. CDR3 bases: TGTGCCAGCAGTTTCACCGGGACTAGCGGGGGGGCCTACGAGCAGTACTTC. Translated, it gives CASSFTGTSGGAYEQYF.

This clonotype was recorded a few times. The chain joins TRBV7-2 to TRBJ1-2; D gene uncertain. The CDR3 sequence is 14 residues long. Trimming pared 4 bases from V and 6 bases from J, leaving 15 bases between. From germline, CDR1 is SGHTA and CDR2 FQGNSA. The CDR3 region has the DNA TGTGCCAGCAGCTCCCGGGCCATCCCGGATGGCTACACCTTC. Encoded protein: CASSSRAIPDGYTF.

V gene TRBV7-9 combines with J gene TRBJ1-3; no firm D call. The CDR3 extends over 14 amino acids. Trimming took 5 bases from V and 4 from J, leaving 12 bases between them. In germline, CDR1 is SEHNR, CDR2 FQNEAQ (reference sequence). Here the CDR3 DNA reads TGTGCCAGCAGCCCTACAGTAGACGGAAACACCATATATTTT. Translated: CASSPTVDGNTIYF.

There are a few counts of this clonotype. V usage is TRBV20-1 and J usage is TRBJ2-3; a weak D match, TRBD2 (6 bases). The length of the CDR3 is 14 residues. Trimming removed 7 bases at V and 0 bases at J, with 14 bases between. Germline CDR1 DFQATT, CDR2 SNEGSKA (reference sequence). The CDR3 sequence: CSGTVSGSTDTQYF. The CDR3 DNA reads as TGCAGTGGGACGGTTAGCGGAAGCACAGATACGCAGTATTTT.

This clonotype was counted only a few times. An end of the junction does not agree with germline; a read error may underlie this. This chain uses TRBV9 with TRBJ2-1, with D maybe TRBD1 (5 bases). The CDR3 extends over 15 amino acids. CDR1 SGDLS and CDR2 YYNGEE come from the germline V gene. The CDR3 protein is CASSVEGISHNEQFF. CDR3 sequence (DNA): TGTGCCAGCAGCGTAGAGGGGATCTCCCACAATGAGCAGTTCTTC. Complete variable domain (other parts from reference TRBV9 and TRBJ2-1): DSGVTQTPKHLITATGQRVTLRCSPRSGDLSVYWYQQSLDQGLQFLIQYYNGEERAKGNILERFSAQQFPDLHSELNLSSLELGDSALYFCASSVEGISHNEQFFGPGTRLTVL.